The 2 T cell receptor beta chains reported below all come from one sample, sequenced in a study of blood T cell dynamics during melanoma immunotherapy. As to time point: pre-treatment baseline. The method was immunoSEQ multiplex PCR; TCRdb's version includes in-frame clones alone and lacks a portion of them. The table includes roughly 22,000 clones, around 88% detected once. Sequences were derived from blood, sampled from a patient treated with checkpoint blockade. The receptor set was obtained from a human donor with melanoma.

This rearrangement joins TRBV18 to TRBJ2-7; 16 bases align to TRBD2. Germline assignment: CDR1 KGHSH and CDR2 LQKENI. This CDR3 is 19 amino acids long. Trimming at V came to 2 bases and at J to 3 bases, leaving 10 bases not matched to a gene. In DNA form, the CDR3 reads TGTGCCAGCTCACCAGGGACTAGCGGGAGGGCCGCCGGAGTCTACGAGCAGTACTTC. Amino acids: CASSPGTSGRAAGVYEQYF.

This CDR3 reads CASSFHERRETQYF. The CDR3 DNA follows: TGTGCCAGCAGTTTTCACGAGAGACGGGAGACCCAGTACTTC. The chain uses TRBV27 and TRBJ2-5; D remains ambiguous. CDR1 is MNHEY and CDR2 is SMNVEV in the germline V gene (reference sequence). V lost 3 bases, J lost 5 bases, and 13 bases lay in between. The CDR3 covers 14 residues.